This TCR beta chain was retrieved from a study of cytomegalovirus exposure and HLA in healthy donors. Study overall: The use of the same platform for the 90 to 150 validation repertoires and the 666 first-cohort repertoires was reported by a later analysis. Findings of the study overall: Investigators reported approximately 170 TCR beta chains as tied to cytomegalovirus. Rarity marked most TCR sequences, yet some public TCRs occurred in many donors. Subsequent analysis showed first-cohort TCR clusters tending to co-occur in 95 to 150 validation repertoires.

About this clone itself: Its matching antigen is unknown.

This table comes from immunoSEQ multiplex PCR, and its TCRdb copy is limited to in-frame clones, with some not included. This sample carries about 98,000 clones, roughly 84% of them seen once, and the ten largest clones take less than 7.5%. This CDR3 region has 15 residues. Trimming stripped 7 bases from V and 0 bases from J, with 16 bases between. CDR1 LNHDA and CDR2 SQIVND come from the germline V gene (reference sequence). The receptor comes from a young man in good health and CMV-seropositive. Sequences were obtained from PBMCs. The V gene is TRBV19, the J gene TRBJ2-7; weak D call: TRBD1 (5 bases). The CDR3 bases are TGTGCCAGTAAAATAGGGGCAGAGATCTCCTACGAGCAGTACTTC. Translated, it gives CASKIGAEISYEQYF.